The table lists the clone carrying this TCR beta chain with a count of one. V trimming: 6 bases; J trimming: 1 base; junction bases outside the gene matches: 4. Germline CDR1 MNHEY, CDR2 SVGAGI. This CDR3 has 14 amino acids. The data stem from a study of cytomegalovirus exposure and HLA in healthy donors. The overall study: Findings of an earlier analysis included over 95 million unique TCR beta sequences from about 180 million T cells. An early release of data contained 75 million to 100 million unique TCRs, which came from HLA-typed donors.

The PCR had 60 Vbeta and 13 Jbeta primers. The method was immunoSEQ multiplex PCR; TCRdb's version includes in-frame clones alone and lacks a portion of them. The sample shows 65,000 to 75,000 clones, 60% to 75% of them seen only once. The TCR comes from a woman in her sixties in good health and CMV-seropositive. Sequencing input: PBMCs. The chain links TRBV6-5 to TRBJ2-7, with TRBD2 identical over 9 bases. The CDR3 is CASRLLAGSYEQYF. CDR3 nucleotide sequence: TGTGCCAGCAGACTACTAGCGGGTTCCTACGAGCAGTACTTC.